The next 27 T cell receptor beta chains were all read from a single sample in a study of T cell responses to AZD1222 COVID-19 vaccine. This table comes from immunoSEQ multiplex PCR, and its TCRdb copy is limited to in-frame clones, with some not included. This sample yields around 100,000 clones, of which 87% are seen a single time; less than 2.5% belongs to the top ten. The source was peripheral blood, collected 28 days after the second AZD1222 dose. These receptors came from an adult who received the AZD1222 COVID-19 vaccine.

The V call is TRBV28, the J call TRBJ2-1, with D maybe TRBD1 (5 bases). Germline loops: CDR1 MDHEN, CDR2 SYDVKM. Trimming pared 1 base from V and 1 base from J, leaving 11 bases between. This CDR3 is built from 16 residues. For the CDR3, the DNA is TGTGCCAGCAGTTTATCAGGGTCCAGTTCCTACAATGAGCAGTTCTTC. Translation gives CASSLSGSSSYNEQFF. Filled out from reference TRBV28 and TRBJ2-1, the complete variable domain reads DVKVTQSSRYLVKRTGEKVFLECVQDMDHENMFWYRQDPGLGLRLIYFSYDVKMKEKGDIPEGYSVSREKKERFSLILESASTNQTSMYLCASSLSGSSSYNEQFFGPGTRLTVL.

This rearrangement joins TRBV5-5 to TRBJ1-4; D is unresolved. Between the trimmed V and J ends, which lost 2 bases and 6 bases, there was a span of 11 bases. The CDR3 has 14 amino acids. Germline V CDR1 and CDR2: SGHKS, YYEKEE (reference sequence). The chain's CDR3 is CASSFRPADEKLFF. Written as DNA, the CDR3 is TGTGCCAGCAGCTTTCGACCGGCCGATGAAAAACTGTTTTTT. The full variable domain, in which reference TRBV5-5 and TRBJ1-4 provide the parts outside the CDR3, is DAGVTQSPTHLIKTRGQQVTLRCSPISGHKSVSWYQQVLGQGPQFIFQYYEKEERGRGNFPDRFSARQFPNYSSELNVNALLLGDSALYLCASSFRPADEKLFFGSGTQLSVL.

The rearrangement links TRBV6-1 to TRBJ2-4; TRBD2 is a possible D gene (5 bases). Germline V gives CDR1 MNHNS, CDR2 SASEGT. V lost 3 bases and J 15 bases, leaving 18 bases between the germline ends. The CDR3 extends over 13 amino acids. The CDR3 here is CASSEMGAVRRYF. The CDR3 DNA is TGTGCCAGCAGTGAGATGGGAGCTGTCCGTCGGTACTTC.

The chain employs TRBV2 and TRBJ1-5; D might be TRBD1 (5 bases). Trimming pared 5 bases from V and 5 bases from J, leaving 13 bases between. The CDR3 has 14 residues. CDR1 SNHLY and CDR2 FYNNEI come from the germline V gene. CDR3 amino acids: CASSRDFHYQPQHF. Here the CDR3 DNA reads TGTGCCAGCAGTCGGGACTTTCACTATCAGCCCCAGCATTTT.

The chain uses TRBV9 and TRBJ1-1; tentatively, D is TRBD1 (5 bases). Germline V gives CDR1 SGDLS, CDR2 YYNGEE. CDR3 length equals 14 residues. V was clipped by 4 bases and J by 4 bases, with 14 bases between them. The CDR3 DNA is TGTGCCAGCAGCCCGACAGCGGGGGTCACTGAAGCTTTCTTT. This codes for CASSPTAGVTEAFF.

The chain has TRBV30 and TRBJ1-2; a possible D gene is TRBD1 (5 bases). V dropped 2 bases and J dropped 1 base, with 8 bases sitting between them. CDR3 length: 13 residues. Germline V gene data show CDR1 as GTSNPN and CDR2 as SVGIG (reference sequence). The CDR3 reads CAWSPDNNYGYTF. In DNA, the CDR3 is TGTGCCTGGAGTCCGGACAATAACTATGGCTACACCTTC.

Remarks on this clone: One end of the junction does not line up with germline, which may come from a read error. The rearrangement uses TRBV7-7 and TRBJ2-7, with D perhaps being TRBD1 or TRBD2 (5 bases each). Germline CDR1 reads SSHAT; CDR2 reads FNYEAQ (reference sequence). CDR3 length: 15 amino acids. CDR3 protein: CASSPGTPGPYEQYF. The CDR3 bases are TGTGCTAGCAGCCCCGGGACGCCCGGTCCCTACGAGCAGTACTTC.

The gene calls are TRBV11-2 and TRBJ1-1; no reliable D call. The CDR3 covers 15 residues. V was shortened by 0 bases and J by 6 bases, with 14 bases between the two germline ends. Germline values: CDR1 SGHAT, CDR2 FQNNGV. CDR3 amino acids: CASSLDGRARPEAFF. In nucleotides, the CDR3 is TGTGCCAGCAGCTTAGACGGGCGTGCCAGACCTGAAGCTTTCTTT.

The chain couples TRBV12-3 or TRBV12-4 to TRBJ1-1; 7 positions match TRBD1. V was clipped by 5 bases and J by 11 bases; unmatched bases: 11. The CDR3 has 13 residues. CDR3 sequence: CASSLGQALDAFF. The CDR3 bases are TGTGCCAGCAGTCTTGGACAGGCGCTTGACGCTTTCTTT.

This rearrangement joins TRBV5-1 to TRBJ1-1, with a weak D call TRBD1 (5 bases). The germline gives CDR1 SGHRS, CDR2 YFSETQ. This CDR3 spans 13 amino acids. V was clipped by 1 base and J by 4 bases, with 8 bases between them. CDR3 nucleotide sequence: TGCGCCAGCAGCTTGCCAGGGAGCACTGAAGCTTTCTTT. Translation: CASSLPGSTEAFF.

The rearrangement uses TRBV10-3 and TRBJ1-2, with D perhaps matching TRBD1 (5 bases). Germline CDR1 reads ENHRY; CDR2 reads SYGVKD. The CDR3 runs 16 residues. V lost 3 bases to trimming and J lost 0 bases, with 14 bases between them. In DNA form, the CDR3 reads TGTGCCATCAGTGAACCTGGACATTCATCTAACTATGGCTACACCTTC. It is translated as CAISEPGHSSNYGYTF.

The chain couples TRBV28 to TRBJ2-7, with D possibly TRBD1 on 6 matching bases. Per germline, CDR1 MDHEN and CDR2 SYDVKM. Deletions cut 5 bases from V and 4 bases from J, with 15 bases between. CDR3 length: 14 amino acids. Written as DNA, the CDR3 is TGTGCCAGCAGTCACAGGGACGATATTTACGAGCAGTACTTC. It encodes CASSHRDDIYEQYF. The full variable domain, rest sourced from reference TRBV28 and TRBJ2-7, is DVKVTQSSRYLVKRTGEKVFLECVQDMDHENMFWYRQDPGLGLRLIYFSYDVKMKEKGDIPEGYSVSREKKERFSLILESASTNQTSMYLCASSHRDDIYEQYFGPGTRLTVT.

This rearrangement joins TRBV11-3 to TRBJ2-1; TRBD2 agrees at 10 bases. The germline V gene has CDR1 SGHNT and CDR2 YENEEA. The V segment lost 4 bases and the J segment 0 bases; nucleotides outside the gene matches: 0. The CDR3 has 15 amino acids. The CDR3 protein is CASSSSGSSYNEQFF. The CDR3 DNA is TGTGCCAGCAGCTCTAGCGGGAGCTCCTACAATGAGCAGTTCTTC.

The chain joins TRBV5-1 to TRBJ1-2, with 8 bases fitting TRBD1. The V gene end was trimmed by 0 bases and the J gene end by 8 bases; junction bases not matched to a gene: 9. The CDR3 consists of 15 residues. Germline V gene lookup returns CDR1 SGHRS and CDR2 YFSETQ. CDR3 nucleotides: TGCGCCAGCAGCTTGGTCCTGGGACAGGCGGGCGGCTACACCTTC. The encoded protein is CASSLVLGQAGGYTF. The full variable domain, in which reference TRBV5-1 and TRBJ1-2 provide the parts outside the CDR3, is KAGVTQTPRYLIKTRGQQVTLSCSPISGHRSVSWYQQTPGQGLQFLFEYFSETQRNKGNFPGRFSGRQFSNSRSEMNVSTLELGDSALYLCASSLVLGQAGGYTFGSGTRLTVV.

This chain connects TRBV5-4 to TRBJ2-1; unclear D gene. Trimming took off 0 bases at V and 5 bases at J, with 6 bases between the two ends. Germline V gene data show CDR1 as SGHNT and CDR2 as YYREEE (reference sequence). The CDR3 contains 13 residues. For the CDR3, the DNA is TGTGCCAGCAGCTTGGGACGGGACAATGAGCAGTTCTTC. Residues: CASSLGRDNEQFF.

The V gene is TRBV5-1, the J gene TRBJ1-3; 7 bases align to TRBD1. This CDR3 contains 15 residues. Per germline, CDR1 SGHRS and CDR2 YFSETQ. The J segment lost 8 bases and the V segment lost 2 bases, leaving 10 bases of the junction unmatched. For the CDR3, the DNA is TGCGCCAGCAGCTTAAGGAGACAGGGTTGGGACACCATATATTTT. This encodes CASSLRRQGWDTIYF.

The rearrangement links TRBV5-1 to TRBJ2-5; D may be TRBD1 or TRBD2 (5 bases each). Trimming removed 0 bases at V and 1 base at J, with 10 bases between. The CDR3 extends over 15 amino acids. In germline, CDR1 is SGHRS, CDR2 YFSETQ. CDR3 sequence (DNA): TGCGCCAGCAGCTTGGATGTGGGGACCCAAGAGACCCAGTACTTC. Protein sequence: CASSLDVGTQETQYF.

The chain couples TRBV7-2 to TRBJ2-5; 9 nucleotides align to TRBD2. J lost 9 bases, V lost 2 bases, and 10 bases had no gene match. This CDR3 spans 15 amino acids. CDR1 and CDR2 (germline): SGHTA, FQGNSA. Here the CDR3 DNA reads TGTGCCAGCAGCTTAAAGACTAGCGGCTCCCTGGCCCAGTACTTC. This translates into CASSLKTSGSLAQYF.

V and J are TRBV5-4 and TRBJ2-7; 7 nucleotides line up with TRBD2. Trimming removed 4 bases from V and 6 bases from J; junction bases left unmatched: 10. CDR1 is SGHNT, CDR2 YYREEE, per germline (reference sequence). This CDR3 has 14 residues. CDR3 nucleotides: TGTGCCAGCAGCGGGGGTGGACTAGGAGGCGAGCAGTACTTC. It encodes CASSGGGLGGEQYF.

This clone has only one observation. The chain has TRBV25-1 and TRBJ2-7, with TRBD2 matching over 7 bases. With V trimmed by 4 bases and J by 2 bases, 17 bases remained unmatched. CDR3 size: 18 residues. Germline values: CDR1 MGHDK, CDR2 SYGVNS. The CDR3 DNA is TGTGCCAGCAGTGTTGAGGGAGGGCCATTCAAATCAACCTACGAGCAGTACTTC. Residues: CASSVEGGPFKSTYEQYF.

The gene calls are TRBV11-1 and TRBJ2-7; 9 bases agree with TRBD1. The length of the CDR3 is 15 residues. CDR1 and CDR2 from the germline V gene are SGHAT and FQDESV (reference sequence). The ends lost 4 bases at V and 5 bases at J; junction bases unmatched: 9. DNA for the CDR3: TGTGCCAGCAGCTCGCGGACAGGGGTGCGCGACGAGCAGTACTTC. This translates into CASSSRTGVRDEQYF. The full variable domain, in which reference TRBV11-1 and TRBJ2-7 provide the parts outside the CDR3, is EAEVAQSPRYKITEKSQAVAFWCDPISGHATLYWYRQILGQGPELLVQFQDESVVDDSQLPKDRFSAERLKGVDSTLKIQPAELGDSAMYLCASSSRTGVRDEQYFGPGTRLTVT.

The chain uses TRBV5-8 and TRBJ1-2; 10 positions match TRBD1. The CDR3 covers 17 residues. With V trimmed by 4 bases and J by 4 bases, 13 bases remained unmatched. From germline, CDR1 is SGHTS and CDR2 YDEGEE. This chain's CDR3 is CASSLRQGALGLYGYTF. DNA of the CDR3: TGTGCCAGCAGCCTAAGACAGGGGGCCCTGGGTCTCTATGGCTACACCTTC. The full variable domain, completed using reference TRBV5-8 and TRBJ1-2, is EAGVTQSPTHLIKTRGQQATLRCSPISGHTSVYWYQQALGLGLQFLLWYDEGEERNRGNFPPRFSGRQFPNYSSELNVNALELEDSALYLCASSLRQGALGLYGYTFGSGTRLTVV.

This chain uses TRBV9 with TRBJ2-2; 10 positions agree with TRBD2. The CDR3 has 16 amino acids. Germline V lookup: CDR1 SGDLS, CDR2 YYNGEE. V was clipped by 4 bases and J by 4 bases; unmatched bases: 7. The CDR3 DNA sequence: TGTGCCAGCAGCCCCCGAGCGGGAGGGCGCACCGGGGAGCTGTTTTTT. It codes for CASSPRAGGRTGELFF.

J is TRBJ2-2 and V is TRBV27; the D is unclear. Germline assignment: CDR1 MNHEY and CDR2 SMNVEV (reference sequence). CDR3 size: 14 residues. V lost 3 bases to trimming and J lost 5 bases, with 10 bases between them. In nucleotides, the CDR3 is TGTGCCAGCAGTTTGTTGGAAGAAACCGGGGAGCTGTTTTTT. As protein: CASSLLEETGELFF.

The rearrangement uses TRBV3-1 (or the pseudogene TRBV3-2) and TRBJ2-4; D could derive from TRBD1 or TRBD2 (5 bases each). The V gene lost 3 bases and the J gene lost 1 base, with 7 bases spanning the gap. The CDR3 sequence is 14 residues long. Germline lookup yields CDR1 LGHDT and CDR2 YNNKEL (reference sequence). The chain's CDR3 is CASSQGTAKNIQYF. CDR3 bases: TGTGCCAGCAGCCAGGGGACGGCCAAAAACATTCAGTACTTC.

V usage is TRBV5-1 and J usage is TRBJ2-7; 12 bases are shared with TRBD1. The CDR3 is made up of 16 amino acids. V was pared by 3 bases and J by 4 bases, with 8 bases of the junction left unmatched. Germline V CDR1 and CDR2: SGHRS, YFSETQ. CDR3 sequence (DNA): TGCGCCAGCAGCTCCGGGACAGGGGGCGTCCGGTACGAGCAGTACTTC. Its protein product is CASSSGTGGVRYEQYF. Full variable domain (rest looked up from reference TRBV5-1 and TRBJ2-7): KAGVTQTPRYLIKTRGQQVTLSCSPISGHRSVSWYQQTPGQGLQFLFEYFSETQRNKGNFPGRFSGRQFSNSRSEMNVSTLELGDSALYLCASSSGTGGVRYEQYFGPGTRLTVT.

The chain employs TRBV5-1 and TRBJ2-6; D is perhaps TRBD1 (5 bases). V was trimmed by 7 bases and J by 7 bases, leaving 12 bases between them. Germline V gene sequence: CDR1 SGHRS, CDR2 YFSETQ. The CDR3 is 13 amino acids. Here the CDR3 DNA reads TGCGCCAGCGGGGCCGTAGGAGCCAACGTCCTGACTTTC. This codes for CASGAVGANVLTF. The whole variable domain, filled in from reference TRBV5-1 and TRBJ2-6, reads KAGVTQTPRYLIKTRGQQVTLSCSPISGHRSVSWYQQTPGQGLQFLFEYFSETQRNKGNFPGRFSGRQFSNSRSEMNVSTLELGDSALYLCASGAVGANVLTFGAGSRLTVL.